The entry that follows covers one T cell receptor (beta chain) sequence. Its antigen remains unidentified. No per-base quality is available; no much larger clone lies one base away. Sample treatment or condition, as interpreted from the label and publication: allogeneic hematopoietic cell transplantation with graft depleted of TCRalphabeta T cells and CD19 B cells. Transplant recipients were children who received TCRalphabeta/CD19-depleted allogeneic hematopoietic cell grafts. This sample is part of a study of T-cell reconstitution after alpha-beta-depleted transplantation in children (dated by TCRdb to about 2016). Concerning the study at large: The study quantitatively tracked T-cell immune reconstitution after TCRalphabeta/CD19-depleted allogeneic hematopoietic cell transplantation in children using TCR repertoire profiling.

V gives up 0 bases and J gives up 6 bases, and the segment between their germline ends measures 12 bases. The germline V gene sets CDR1 to SGHRS and CDR2 to YFSETQ. Its CDR3 holds 14 amino acids, cysteine through phenylalanine. Just the 42-base CDR3 DNA is kept, in frame starting at base 1. Receptor amplification or capture employed PCR. The instrument was an Illumina HiSeq 2500. TCR libraries were prepared with molecular barcoding, using unique molecular identifiers to normalize TCRbeta repertoire quantification. TCRdb trimmed public reads at Q25 via fastp, called clones via MiXCR and kept in-frame beta chains. Rows matching on CDR3 protein sequence are summarized as one entry with the most common DNA and genes. Present in this sample are 700,000 to 950,000 distinct CDR3 sequences, under 20% of which were seen just once. The biggest ten clones account for 5% of the sample. General study outcomes and caveats: The apparently early alphabetaT-cell count recovery about two months after transplant was reportedly dependent on only several hundred rapidly expanded clones derived from non-depleted graft cells. In some patients, the high TCRbeta diversity seen at day 60 was put down to recipient T cells and intrathymic progenitors that had survived conditioning. Over subsequent months, a decline in hyperexpanded clone frequencies was noted, and after one year, T-cell counts and TCRbeta diversity were mostly ascribed to newly produced T cells.

The starting material was PBMCs, mostly from graft donor cells, obtained 360 days after TCRalphabeta/CD19-depleted stem cell transplant. The sequence was collected from a male patient aged 5 to 17 who had a stem cell transplant for acute lymphoblastic leukemia, so the T cells may come from the graft donor. The receptor chain draws on TRBV5-1 and TRBJ1-1, with a weak D call of TRBD1 (5 bases match). This receptor carries the CDR3 CASSLAQGFSEAFF. The DNA sequence follows: TGCGCCAGCAGCTTGGCGCAGGGCTTCTCTGAAGCTTTCTTT.